These 8 T cell receptor beta chains were sequenced from one sample in a study of OX40 agonist ivuxolimab in advanced cancers. Repertoires were generated with immunoSEQ multiplex PCR, while TCRdb's copy carries only in-frame clones and drops some. The sample lists more than 25,000 clones, about 88% seen once, with roughly a fifth in the top ten. The material sequenced was CD4+ or CD8+ T cells sorted from blood, taken in a trial of the OX40 agonist ivuxolimab. The receptor source for this set is an adult with an advanced solid tumor such as melanoma, head and neck, liver or kidney cancer.

This chain uses TRBV6-5 with TRBJ2-3, with TRBD2 identical over 7 bases. V lost 6 bases, J lost 6 bases, and 12 bases stayed unmatched. Germline CDR1 reads MNHEY; CDR2 reads SVGAGI. The CDR3 is made up of 15 amino acids. For the CDR3, the DNA is TGTGCCAGCAGAATCGGGACCTGGGGAGGGGATACGCAGTATTTT. It translates to CASRIGTWGGDTQYF.

This chain uses TRBV28 with TRBJ2-7; 16 bases fit TRBD2. J lost 3 bases, V lost 6 bases, and 14 bases had no gene match. The CDR3 spans 19 residues. Per the germline V gene, CDR1 is MDHEN and CDR2 is SYDVKM. This CDR3 reads CASSRGAGLAGGPVYEQYF. The CDR3 coding sequence is TGTGCCAGCAGCCGGGGGGCGGGACTAGCGGGAGGGCCGGTCTACGAGCAGTACTTC. The entire variable domain, with the rest obtained from reference TRBV28 and TRBJ2-7, is as follows: DVKVTQSSRYLVKRTGEKVFLECVQDMDHENMFWYRQDPGLGLRLIYFSYDVKMKEKGDIPEGYSVSREKKERFSLILESASTNQTSMYLCASSRGAGLAGGPVYEQYFGPGTRLTVT.

V is TRBV4-1 and J is TRBJ2-7; 7 bases are a match to TRBD2. The germline V gene has CDR1 MGHRA and CDR2 YSYEKL. V was pared by 0 bases and J by 3 bases, with 5 bases of the junction left unmatched. The CDR3 consists of 15 residues. Here the CDR3 DNA reads TGCGCCAGCAGCCAAGATGGACTAGGTGGCTACGAGCAGTACTTC. Translating gives CASSQDGLGGYEQYF.

CDR3 coding DNA: TGTGCCAGCAGCGGGCGAACTAGCGGGAGGGCCAAAAACATTCAGTACTTC. Amino acids: CASSGRTSGRAKNIQYF. J is TRBJ2-4 and V is TRBV7-9; 12 bases line up with TRBD2. Germline CDR1 reads SEHNR; CDR2 reads FQNEAQ (reference sequence). Trimming at V came to 5 bases and at J to 1 base, leaving 6 bases not matched to a gene. The CDR3 has 17 residues.

The V and J genes are TRBV28 and TRBJ2-7; D possibly corresponds to TRBD2 (6 bases). Per germline, CDR1 MDHEN and CDR2 SYDVKM. The CDR3 is made up of 11 amino acids. With 9 bases removed from V and 0 bases from J, the gap between germline ends came to 6 bases. CDR3 nucleotides: TGTGCCAGGGACTACTCCTACGAGCAGTACTTC. Translating it yields CARDYSYEQYF.

This chain joins TRBV4-1 and TRBJ1-2; perhaps TRBD1 as D (5 bases). The CDR3 runs 13 residues. The germline V and J ends were trimmed by 1 base and 5 bases, with 8 bases remaining between them. Per germline, CDR1 MGHRA and CDR2 YSYEKL. In DNA, the CDR3 is TGCGCCAGCAGCCAAGGGGGCAGATATGGCTACACCTTC. This codes for CASSQGGRYGYTF.

This clone has just a few counts. The chain recombines TRBV7-6 with TRBJ2-7, with 11 bases identical to TRBD2. Germline V CDR1 and CDR2: SGHVS, FNYEAQ. The CDR3 contains 15 residues. V gave up 1 base and J gave up 3 bases; unmatched junction bases: 2. The CDR3 nucleotides read TGTGCCAGCAGCTTAGAGACTAGCGGGGTCTACGAGCAGTACTTC. Encoded protein: CASSLETSGVYEQYF.

Concerning this clone itself: At one of its ends the junction is not consistent with the germline gene, which may arise from a read error. The V call is TRBV7-8, the J call TRBJ2-3, with D tentatively TRBD2 (5 bases). This CDR3 spans 13 amino acids. Germline V gene lookup returns CDR1 SGHVS and CDR2 FQNEAQ. The CDR3: CASSLAFPDTQYF. The CDR3 bases are TGTGCCAGCAGCCTAGCCTTTCCAGATACGCAGTATTTT. The full variable domain, with the rest looked up from reference TRBV7-8 and TRBJ2-3, is GAGVSQSPRYKVAKRGQDVALRCDPISGHVSLFWYQQALGQGPEFLTYFQNEAQLDKSGLPSDRFFAERPEGSVSTLKIQRTQQEDSAVYLCASSLAFPDTQYFGPGTRLTVL.